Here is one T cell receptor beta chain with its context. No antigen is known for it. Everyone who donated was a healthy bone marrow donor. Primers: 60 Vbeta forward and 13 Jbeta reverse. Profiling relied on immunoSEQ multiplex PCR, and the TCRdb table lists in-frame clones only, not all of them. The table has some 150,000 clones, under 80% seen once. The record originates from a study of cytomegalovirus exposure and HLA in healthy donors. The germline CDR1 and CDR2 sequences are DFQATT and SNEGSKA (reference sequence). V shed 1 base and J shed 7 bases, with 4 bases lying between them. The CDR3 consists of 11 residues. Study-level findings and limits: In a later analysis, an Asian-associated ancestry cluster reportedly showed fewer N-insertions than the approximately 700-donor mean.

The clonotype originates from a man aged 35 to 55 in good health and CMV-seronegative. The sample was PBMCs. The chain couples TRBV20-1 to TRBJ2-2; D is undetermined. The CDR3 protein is CSARGHGELFF. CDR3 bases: TGCAGTGCTAGAGGACACGGGGAGCTGTTTTTT.